Only a few counts were recorded for the clone carrying this TCR beta chain. From germline, CDR1 is SGDLS and CDR2 YYNGEE. CDR3 length equals 13 residues. The V end lost 5 bases, the J end lost 4 bases, and 10 bases lay between the germline ends. Nonneoplastic adjacent lung devoid of atypia was obtained no less than 2 cm from the tumor margin. The data were taken from a study of T cells in localized non-small cell lung cancer. The assay was immunoSEQ multiplex PCR, and TCRdb's table has in-frame clones only and misses some. Found here are 1,800 or so clones, 24% of them singletons; the top ten hold 15% to 20%.

This sequence was found in a female donor over 55 with stage I squamous cell lung carcinoma. The sequenced sample was normal lung tissue next to the tumor, obtained before any cancer treatment. The rearrangement uses TRBV9 and TRBJ1-5; D remains unclear. The CDR3 DNA reads as TGTGCCAGCAGTCCTGCCCCGAATCAGCCCCAGCATTTT. Translated, it gives CASSPAPNQPQHF. Combining the CDR3 with reference TRBV9 and TRBJ1-5 gives the whole variable domain DSGVTQTPKHLITATGQRVTLRCSPRSGDLSVYWYQQSLDQGLQFLIQYYNGEERAKGNILERFSAQQFPDLHSELNLSSLELGDSALYFCASSPAPNQPQHFGDGTRLSIL.